This T cell receptor beta chain is from a study of PD-1 blockade in classical Hodgkin lymphoma. Brentuximab vedotin exposure varied among the patients, all of whom had relapsed after autologous stem cell transplantation. Patients showed best responses of complete response, partial response or progressive disease. This table comes from immunoSEQ multiplex PCR, and its TCRdb copy is limited to in-frame clones, with some not included. The sample shows tens of thousands of clones, approximately 92% of them seen only once. The CDR3 has 16 residues. J gave up 0 bases and V 3 bases, and 3 bases lay outside the gene matches. Germline CDR1 reads SGHRS; CDR2 reads YFSETQ.

The clonotype originates from a human donor with classical Hodgkin lymphoma. This sequence joins TRBV5-1 and TRBJ1-2, with 12 bases lining up with TRBD1. Specimen: peripheral blood mononuclear cells (PBMCs), collected at baseline. The CDR3 region has the DNA TGCGCCAGCAGCTCGGGACAGGGGGCTCCTAACTATGGCTACACCTTC. This encodes CASSSGQGAPNYGYTF.